Each of the 8 T cell receptor beta chains below was sequenced from the same sample in a study of shared clonotypes between healthy human individuals (dated by TCRdb to 2020 to 2022). Libraries came from the immunoSEQ multiplex PCR assay. Held by TCRdb, this immuneACCESS table contains in-frame sequences only and omits some clones. Under half of the omission traces to an unresolved V gene where checked; the cause of the rest is unknown. The sample table shows roughly 2,500,000 clones, and 93% are seen once. The ten largest clones take up around 0.37% of the sample. Sequenced sample: naive CD4+ T cells from PBMCs. The sample's cell subset or site label is to be understood as: CD45RA+ positively selected. These receptors all come from a man between 18 and 35 years old in good health. Some clones in this sample may be carry-over from other donors' samples.

This rearrangement joins TRBV28 to TRBJ1-1, with unresolved D. Germline CDR1 MDHEN, CDR2 SYDVKM. V was pared by 5 bases and J by 4 bases, with 8 bases between. The CDR3 is 12 residues long. The CDR3 bases are TGTGCCAGCAGTATCCCCGGCACTGAAGCTTTCTTT. The encoded protein is CASSIPGTEAFF.

V usage is TRBV30 and J usage is TRBJ2-1; TRBD1 matches 10 bases. There are 17 residues in the CDR3. The V and J ends lost 3 bases and 1 base, in that order; junction bases with no gene match: 9. Germline V gene sequence: CDR1 GTSNPN, CDR2 SVGIG (reference sequence). Here the CDR3 DNA reads TGTGCCTGGAGGGCGACAGGGGGCTTTAAGTCCTACAATGAGCAGTTCTTC. Protein: CAWRATGGFKSYNEQFF. Based on the CDR3 plus reference TRBV30 and TRBJ2-1, the full variable domain is SQTIHQWPATLVQPVGSPLSLECTVEGTSNPNLYWYRQAAGRGLQLLFYSVGIGQISSEVPQNLSASRPQDRQFILSSKKLLLSDSGFYLCAWRATGGFKSYNEQFFGPGTRLTVL.

The rearrangement links TRBV21-1 to TRBJ2-5; TRBD1 is taken as the D call from the table, unchecked against the DNA. TRBV21-1 is recorded as a pseudogene. The CDR3 is made up of 16 amino acids. CDR3 nucleotide sequence: TGTGCCAGCAGCAAAGTGGGGGCTGCCCCACTAGAGACCCAGTACTTC. Amino acids: CASSKVGAAPLETQYF.

This clone came up once. V and J are TRBV18 and TRBJ1-5; D is unclear. The CDR3 runs 13 residues. V was shortened by 6 bases and J by 5 bases, with 11 bases between the two germline ends. CDR1 is KGHSH, CDR2 LQKENI, per germline. The CDR3 DNA is TGTGCCAGCTCTCTGGAGAGTGATCAGCCCCAGCATTTT. It translates to CASSLESDQPQHF.

J is TRBJ1-3 and V is TRBV2; D is unresolved. V lost 6 bases and J 0 bases, leaving 9 bases between the germline ends. This CDR3 contains 14 residues. Germline V gene lookup returns CDR1 SNHLY and CDR2 FYNNEI. CDR3 DNA: TGTGCCAGCAGCAGGACGGTCTCTGGAAACACCATATATTTT. The encoded protein is CASSRTVSGNTIYF.

This chain uses TRBV9 with TRBJ1-3, with D possibly being TRBD1 (5 bases). V lost 4 bases to trimming and J lost 6 bases, with 20 bases between them. This CDR3 is built from 16 residues. From germline, CDR1 is SGDLS and CDR2 YYNGEE. CDR3 amino acids: CASSPGGSGGTNTIYF. CDR3 nucleotide sequence: TGTGCCAGCAGCCCCGGGGGGTCTGGGGGTACAAACACCATATATTTT.

This sequence joins TRBV11-3 and TRBJ2-2; 8 nucleotides line up with TRBD2. Trimming took 5 bases from V and 4 from J; bases not matched to a gene: 15. The CDR3 contains 18 residues. Germline V gene data show CDR1 as SGHNT and CDR2 as YENEEA. CDR3 sequence (DNA): TGTGCCAGCAGCCATGTGGGGAGCGGGAGTAGCAGCACCGGGGAGCTGTTTTTT. Translating gives CASSHVGSGSSSTGELFF. The full variable domain, completed using reference TRBV11-3 and TRBJ2-2, is EAGVVQSPRYKIIEKKQPVAFWCNPISGHNTLYWYLQNLGQGPELLIRYENEEAVDDSQLPKDRFSAERLKGVDSTLKIQPAELGDSAVYLCASSHVGSGSSSTGELFFGEGSRLTVL.

This chain's CDR3 is CASSLNRVGNSPLHF. In DNA form, the CDR3 reads TGTGCCAGCAGTTTAAACAGGGTTGGTAATTCACCCCTCCACTTT. The chain carries TRBV28 and TRBJ1-6, with a tentative D call TRBD1 (6 bases). Trimming stripped 2 bases from V and 6 bases from J, with 11 bases between. Germline values: CDR1 MDHEN, CDR2 SYDVKM. This CDR3 is built from 15 residues.